The T cell receptor (beta chain) described here comes from a study of human T cells and chemical hapten exposure. Study conclusions and caveats: Counts of expanded TCRs (at PT1) showed a positive correlation with patch test score.

Worth noting for this clonotype: The antigen remains undetermined.

It was the library that attached unique molecular identifiers to individual cDNA molecules. TCRdb analysed the RACE reads with MiXCR anew, one entry per CDR3 protein. Of tens of thousands of distinct CDR3 sequences listed, 12% to 15% were seen once; the top ten hold 3.5% to 6%. The germline V gene has CDR1 SNHLY and CDR2 FYNNEI. V lost 8 bases and J lost 12; bases outside the gene matches: 6. This CDR3 comprises 11 residues. Time point here: pre-sensitization, week 0. Described treatment: therapeutic diphenylcyclopropenone sensitization with weekly scalp DPC. The rearrangement uses TRBV2 and TRBJ2-1; 8 positions agree with TRBD1. The clonotype comes from a woman aged 45-65 years with alopecia areata. Some clones in this sample may be carry-over from other donors' samples. The input for sequencing was whole blood, taken in connection with sensitization to the hapten diphenylcyclopropenone (DPC). The CDR3 spells CASGSGTGQFF. DNA for the CDR3: TGTGCCAGCGGATCCGGGACAGGGCAGTTCTTC.